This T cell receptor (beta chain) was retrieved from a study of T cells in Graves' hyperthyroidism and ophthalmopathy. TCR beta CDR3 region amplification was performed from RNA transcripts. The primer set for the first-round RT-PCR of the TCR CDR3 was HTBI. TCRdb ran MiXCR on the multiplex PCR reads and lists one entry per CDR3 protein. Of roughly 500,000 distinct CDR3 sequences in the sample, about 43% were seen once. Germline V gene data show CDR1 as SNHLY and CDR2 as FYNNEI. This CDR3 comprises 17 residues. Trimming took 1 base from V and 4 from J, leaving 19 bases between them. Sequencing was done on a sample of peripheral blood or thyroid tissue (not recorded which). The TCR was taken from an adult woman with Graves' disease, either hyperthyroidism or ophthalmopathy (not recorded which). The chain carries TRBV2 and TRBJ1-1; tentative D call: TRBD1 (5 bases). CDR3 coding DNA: TGTGCCAGCAGTGAAGGTGAGATCCACAGGACCCCCACTGAAGCTTTCTTT. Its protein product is CASSEGEIHRTPTEAFF. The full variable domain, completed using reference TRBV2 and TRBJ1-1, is EPEVTQTPSHQVTQMGQEVILRCVPISNHLYFYWYRQILGQKVEFLVSFYNNEISEKSEIFDDQFSVERPDGSNFTLKIRSTKLEDSAMYFCASSEGEIHRTPTEAFFGQGTRLTVV.